Listed below are T cell receptor beta chains from one sample, sequenced in a study of blood T cell repertoires in COVID-19. Method: immunoSEQ multiplex PCR; TCRdb's copy keeps in-frame clones and lacks some. This table holds 60,000 to 65,000 clones, around 80% found once. The sample taken for sequencing was peripheral blood. The source is a man in his fifties or sixties with acute or convalescent COVID-19. CDR3s leave out the opening cysteine and the closing phenylalanine or tryptophan. Fields, in order: clone size, D gene, V gene, CDR3 protein. The D gene is left open where the match is weak. Size is omitted from some rows. Given values are once, few, many or a class for expanded clones.

NA	TRBD1	TRBV5-1	ASSYQGAREQY
NA	TRBD2	TRBV10-3	AISETRTSGGFTDTQY
NA	NA	TRBV5-6	ASSNRASRLAKNIQY
NA	NA	TRBV11-2	ASSLEQVYNEQF
NA	TRBD1	TRBV18	ASSTSRTGLLNSPLH
NA	NA	TRBV24-1	ATSDGRDGATYNEQF
NA	NA	TRBV7-9	ASSSTRGHYGYT
NA	TRBD2	TRBV5-5	ASSLGLARQETQY
once	NA	TRBV4-1	ASSQEAAVPEQF
NA	NA	TRBV19	ATKQTSVGEKLF
NA	TRBD1	TRBV6-6	ASSYRQGADEQY
NA	NA	TRBV19	ASSITTGYGYT
once	NA	TRBV10-2	ASSESRHSGQF
NA	NA	TRBV28	ASTRSGAHYNEQF
once	NA	TRBV2	ARNPGDLTDTQY
NA	NA	TRBV3-1/TRBV3-2	ASSQEEGRTTDTQY
NA	TRBD1	TRBV5-6	ASSPGTGESNQPQH
NA	TRBD1	TRBV18	ASSATGRINTEAF
NA	TRBD1	TRBV12-5	ASGLARDSRNEQF
few	TRBD2	TRBV4-1	ASSQAPAGTYEQY
NA	TRBD1	TRBV24-1	ATSERTGARETQY
NA	NA	TRBV6-5	ASTGRTDTQY
NA	TRBD2	TRBV28	ASSSGTRFSYEQY
NA	TRBD1	TRBV19	ASSDRGRGGYT
NA	TRBD2	TRBV6-5	ASKRLADYEQY
NA	TRBD2	TRBV11-3	ASSLGGVAGPTDTQY
many	TRBD2	TRBV4-2	ASSQVAGAGEQY
NA	NA	TRBV7-3	ASSLARGTEAF
NA	TRBD1	TRBV13	ASSLGTGANTGELF